This T cell receptor beta chain was captured in a study of T cells in Graves' hyperthyroidism and ophthalmopathy. Patients having uncontrolled infection, another autoimmune disease, pregnancy or lactation were not included. RNA transcripts gave rise to amplified TCR beta CDR3 regions. With the HTBI primer set, the TCR CDR3 went through a first round of RT-PCR. One entry per CDR3 protein results from TCRdb running MiXCR on the multiplex PCR reads. The sample includes about 300,000 distinct CDR3 sequences, roughly an eighth seen only once; the top ten take 7.9%. This clonotype was picked up many times. Antigen specificity is unknown. Points from the study as a whole: Among clonotypes expanded in thyroid above 0.001, most were also found in blood. Ophthalmopathy and stable hyperthyroidism were told apart by a 13 V-J model.

In germline, CDR1 is LGHDT, CDR2 YNNKEL (reference sequence). V dropped 2 bases and J dropped 3; count of bases not matched to a gene: 2. CDR3 length: 15 amino acids. This chain links TRBV3-1 with TRBJ1-3; 9 nucleotides agree with TRBD1. The receptor comes from a woman in her thirties or forties with Graves' hyperthyroidism. Sequenced sample: blood. CDR3 sequence (DNA): TGTGCCAGCAGCCAAAACAGGGGGCATGGAAACACCATATATTTT. Amino acids: CASSQNRGHGNTIYF.